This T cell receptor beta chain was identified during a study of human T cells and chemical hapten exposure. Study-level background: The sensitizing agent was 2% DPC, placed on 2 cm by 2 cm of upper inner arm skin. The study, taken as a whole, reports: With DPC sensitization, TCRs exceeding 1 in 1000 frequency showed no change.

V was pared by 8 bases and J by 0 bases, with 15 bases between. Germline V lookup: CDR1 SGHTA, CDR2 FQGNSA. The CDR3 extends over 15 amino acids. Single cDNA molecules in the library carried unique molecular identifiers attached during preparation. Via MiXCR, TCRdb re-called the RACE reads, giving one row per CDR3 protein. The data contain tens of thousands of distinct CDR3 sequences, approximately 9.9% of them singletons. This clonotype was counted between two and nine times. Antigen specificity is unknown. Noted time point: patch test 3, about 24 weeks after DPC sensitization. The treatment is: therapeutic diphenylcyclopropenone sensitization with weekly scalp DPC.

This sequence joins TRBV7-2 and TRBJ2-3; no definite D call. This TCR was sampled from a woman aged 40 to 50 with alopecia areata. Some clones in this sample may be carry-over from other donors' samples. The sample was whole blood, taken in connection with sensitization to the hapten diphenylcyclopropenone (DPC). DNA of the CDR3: TGTGCCAGCTACCGATCGGTAGGGAGCACAGATACGCAGTATTTT. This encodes CASYRSVGSTDTQYF.